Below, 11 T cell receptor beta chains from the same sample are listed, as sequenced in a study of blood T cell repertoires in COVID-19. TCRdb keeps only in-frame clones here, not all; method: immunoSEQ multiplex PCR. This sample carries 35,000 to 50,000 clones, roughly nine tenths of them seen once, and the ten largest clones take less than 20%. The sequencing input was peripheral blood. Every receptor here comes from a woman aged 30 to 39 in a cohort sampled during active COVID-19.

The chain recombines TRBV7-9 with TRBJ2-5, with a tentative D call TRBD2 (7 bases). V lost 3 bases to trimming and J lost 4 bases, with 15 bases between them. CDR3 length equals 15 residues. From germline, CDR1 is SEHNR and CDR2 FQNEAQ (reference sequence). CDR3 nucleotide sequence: TGTGCCAGCAGCTTGGGGGGGGGCACCGGAGAGACCCAGTACTTC. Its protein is CASSLGGGTGETQYF.

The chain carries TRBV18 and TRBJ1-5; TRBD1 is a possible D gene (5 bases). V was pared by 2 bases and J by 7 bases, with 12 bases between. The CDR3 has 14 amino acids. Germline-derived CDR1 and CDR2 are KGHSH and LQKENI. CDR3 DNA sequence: TGTGCCAGCTCACCAAGGGTCAGGGAACAGCCCCAGCATTTT. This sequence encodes CASSPRVREQPQHF. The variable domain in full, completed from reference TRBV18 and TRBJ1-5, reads NAGVMQNPRHLVRRRGQEARLRCSPMKGHSHVYWYRQLPEEGLKFMVYLQKENIIDESGMPKERFSAEFPKEGPSILRIQQVVRGDSAAYFCASSPRVREQPQHFGDGTRLSIL.

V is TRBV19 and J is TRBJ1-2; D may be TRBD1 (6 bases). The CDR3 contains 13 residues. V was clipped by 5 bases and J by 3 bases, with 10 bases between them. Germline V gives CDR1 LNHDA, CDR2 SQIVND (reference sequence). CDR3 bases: TGTGCCAGTAGTTTCAGGACAGACTATGGCTACACCTTC. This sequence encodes CASSFRTDYGYTF.

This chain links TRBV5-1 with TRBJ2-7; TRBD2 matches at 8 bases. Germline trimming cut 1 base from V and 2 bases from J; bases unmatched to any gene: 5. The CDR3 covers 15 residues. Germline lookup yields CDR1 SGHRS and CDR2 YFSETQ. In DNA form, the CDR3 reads TGCGCCAGCAGCTTGCGTACTAGCGGAACCTACGAGCAGTACTTC. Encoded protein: CASSLRTSGTYEQYF. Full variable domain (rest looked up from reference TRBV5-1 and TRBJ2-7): KAGVTQTPRYLIKTRGQQVTLSCSPISGHRSVSWYQQTPGQGLQFLFEYFSETQRNKGNFPGRFSGRQFSNSRSEMNVSTLELGDSALYLCASSLRTSGTYEQYFGPGTRLTVT.

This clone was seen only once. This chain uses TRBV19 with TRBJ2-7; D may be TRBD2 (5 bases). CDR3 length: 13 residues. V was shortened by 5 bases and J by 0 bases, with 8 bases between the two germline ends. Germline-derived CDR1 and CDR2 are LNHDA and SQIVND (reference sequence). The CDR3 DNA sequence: TGTGCCAGTAGTTCGACTATCTCCTACGAGCAGTACTTC. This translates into CASSSTISYEQYF.

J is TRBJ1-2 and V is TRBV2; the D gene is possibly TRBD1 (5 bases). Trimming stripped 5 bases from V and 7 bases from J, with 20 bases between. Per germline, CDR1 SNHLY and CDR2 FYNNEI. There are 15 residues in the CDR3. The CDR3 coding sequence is TGTGCCAGCAGTCCCCGTGAAAAGGGGCCAGGTGGCTACACCTTC. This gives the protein CASSPREKGPGGYTF.

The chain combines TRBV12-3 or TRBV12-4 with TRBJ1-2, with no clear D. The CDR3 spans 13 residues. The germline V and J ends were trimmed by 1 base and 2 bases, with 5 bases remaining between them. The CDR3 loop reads CASSLDRNYGYTF. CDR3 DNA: TGTGCCAGCAGTTTAGACAGAAACTATGGCTACACCTTC.

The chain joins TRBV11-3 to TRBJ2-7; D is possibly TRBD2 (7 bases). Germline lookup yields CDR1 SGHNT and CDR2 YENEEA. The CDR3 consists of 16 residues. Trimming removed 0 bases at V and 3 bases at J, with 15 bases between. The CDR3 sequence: CASSLEKGGGDYEQYF. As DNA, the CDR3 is TGTGCCAGCAGCTTAGAAAAAGGAGGGGGGGACTACGAGCAGTACTTC.

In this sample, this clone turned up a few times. The CDR3 nucleotides are TGTGCCAGCTCATCCGGGGTTGCCTACGAGCAGTACTTC. Amino acids: CASSSGVAYEQYF. The rearrangement uses TRBV28 and TRBJ2-7, with D tentatively TRBD2 (5 bases). Trimming removed 8 bases from V and 2 bases from J, with 13 bases in between. Germline V lookup: CDR1 MDHEN, CDR2 SYDVKM. The CDR3 has 13 residues. Using reference TRBV28 and TRBJ2-7 for the parts outside the CDR3, the full variable domain is DVKVTQSSRYLVKRTGEKVFLECVQDMDHENMFWYRQDPGLGLRLIYFSYDVKMKEKGDIPEGYSVSREKKERFSLILESASTNQTSMYLCASSSGVAYEQYFGPGTRLTVT.

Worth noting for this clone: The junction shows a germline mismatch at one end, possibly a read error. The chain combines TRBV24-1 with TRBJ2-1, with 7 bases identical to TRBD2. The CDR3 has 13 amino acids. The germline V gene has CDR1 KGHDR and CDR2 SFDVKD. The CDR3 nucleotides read TGTGCCACCAGTGAAGGGGACTACGATGAGCAGTTCTTC. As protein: CATSEGDYDEQFF.

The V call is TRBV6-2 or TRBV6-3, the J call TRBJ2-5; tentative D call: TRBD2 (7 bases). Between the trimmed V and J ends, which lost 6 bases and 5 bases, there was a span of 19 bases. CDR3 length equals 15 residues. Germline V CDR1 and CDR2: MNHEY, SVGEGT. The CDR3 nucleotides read TGTGCCAGCAGCCCCGGGGGGCTAGCCGGGGAGACCCAGTACTTC. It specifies CASSPGGLAGETQYF.